Described below is a single T cell receptor (beta chain) sequence and its context. The antigen remains unidentified. V was pared by 0 bases and J by 6 bases, with 15 bases between. CDR1 is DFQATT and CDR2 is SNEGSKA in the germline V gene (reference sequence). The CDR3 loop spans 15 amino acids. The record originates from a study of T cells after yellow fever vaccination. Study-level points and caveats: Abundant bulk-derived clonotypes could contaminate FACS-sorted repertoires.

In TCRdb, the 5' RACE reads were re-called with MiXCR into one record per CDR3 protein. Among 550,000 to 750,000 distinct CDR3 sequences listed, less than 15% were seen once. The chain recombines TRBV20-1 with TRBJ1-5; D remains unclear. The origin of this receptor is a man aged 30-40 years who received the YFV17D yellow fever vaccine. The input for sequencing was PBMCs, taken on the day of the yellow fever booster vaccination. For the CDR3, the DNA is TGCAGTGCTAGAGATCCGGCAGGTGGGGTTCAGCCCCAGCATTTT. Its translation: CSARDPAGGVQPQHF.